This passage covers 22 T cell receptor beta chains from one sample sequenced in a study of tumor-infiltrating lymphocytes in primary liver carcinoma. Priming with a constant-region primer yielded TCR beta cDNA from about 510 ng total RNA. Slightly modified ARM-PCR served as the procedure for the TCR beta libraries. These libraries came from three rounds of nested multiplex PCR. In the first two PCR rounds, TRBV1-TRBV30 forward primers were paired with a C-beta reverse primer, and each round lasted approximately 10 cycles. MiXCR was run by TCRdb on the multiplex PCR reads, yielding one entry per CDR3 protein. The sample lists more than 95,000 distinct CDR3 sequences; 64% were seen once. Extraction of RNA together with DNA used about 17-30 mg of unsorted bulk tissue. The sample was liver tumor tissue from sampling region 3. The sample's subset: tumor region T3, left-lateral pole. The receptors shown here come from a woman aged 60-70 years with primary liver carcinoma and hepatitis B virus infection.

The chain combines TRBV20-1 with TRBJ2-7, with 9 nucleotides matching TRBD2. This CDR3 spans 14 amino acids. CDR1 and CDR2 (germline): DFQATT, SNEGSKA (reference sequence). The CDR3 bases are TGTAGTGCTAGGAATCCTAGCGGGGCCTACGAGCAGTACGTC. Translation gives CSARNPSGAYEQYV.

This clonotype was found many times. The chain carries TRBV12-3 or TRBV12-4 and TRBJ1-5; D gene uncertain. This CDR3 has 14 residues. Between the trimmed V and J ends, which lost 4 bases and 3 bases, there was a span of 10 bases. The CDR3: CASSSPADNQPQHF. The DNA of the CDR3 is TGTGCCAGCAGTTCCCCCGCAGACAATCAGCCCCAGCATTTT.

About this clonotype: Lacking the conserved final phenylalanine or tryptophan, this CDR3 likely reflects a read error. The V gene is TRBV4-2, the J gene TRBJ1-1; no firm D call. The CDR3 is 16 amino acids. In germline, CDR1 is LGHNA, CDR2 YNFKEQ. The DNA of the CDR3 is TGTGCCAGCAACCAAGAAGGTGGTGTGGTAGTAACTGAAGCTTTCGTT. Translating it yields CASNQEGGVVVTEAFV.

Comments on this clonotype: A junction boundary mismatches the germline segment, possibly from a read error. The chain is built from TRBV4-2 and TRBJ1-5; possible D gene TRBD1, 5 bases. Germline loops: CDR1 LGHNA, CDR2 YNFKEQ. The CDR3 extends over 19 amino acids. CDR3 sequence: CVSSQTAGKQDSSNQSQHF. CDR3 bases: TGTGTCAGCAGCCAGACAGCTGGAAAACAGGATTCTAGCAATCAGTCCCAGCATTTT.

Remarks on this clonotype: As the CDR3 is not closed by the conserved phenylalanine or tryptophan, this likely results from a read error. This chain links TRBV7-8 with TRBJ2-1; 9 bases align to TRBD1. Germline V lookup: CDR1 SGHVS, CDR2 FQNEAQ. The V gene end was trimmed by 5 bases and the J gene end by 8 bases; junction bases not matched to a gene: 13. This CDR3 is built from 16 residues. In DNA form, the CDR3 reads TGTGCCAGCAGCCTATGGGACAGGGTTACGATATATGAGCAGTTCTCC. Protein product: CASSLWDRVTIYEQFS.

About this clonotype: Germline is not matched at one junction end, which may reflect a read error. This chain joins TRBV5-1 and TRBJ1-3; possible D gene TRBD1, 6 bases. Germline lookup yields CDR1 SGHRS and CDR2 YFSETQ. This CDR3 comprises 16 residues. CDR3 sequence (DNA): TGCACCAGCAGCTCTCGCCCACAGGGCCCTGGAAACACCATATATTTT. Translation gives CTSSSRPQGPGNTIYF.

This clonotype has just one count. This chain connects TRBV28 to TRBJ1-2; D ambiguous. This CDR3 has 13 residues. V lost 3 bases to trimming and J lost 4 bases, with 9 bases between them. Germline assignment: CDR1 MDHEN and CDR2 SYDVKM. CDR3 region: CASSFPASYGYTF. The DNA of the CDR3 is TGTGCCAGCAGTTTTCCAGCTAGCTATGGCTACACCTTC.

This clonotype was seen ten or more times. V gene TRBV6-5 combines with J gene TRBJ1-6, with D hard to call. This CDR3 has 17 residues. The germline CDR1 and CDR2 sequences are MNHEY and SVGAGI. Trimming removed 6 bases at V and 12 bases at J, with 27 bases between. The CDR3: CASSQSVGVGDNRPLHF. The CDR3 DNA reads TGTGCCAGCAGCCAGAGTGTGGGCGTTGGGGATAATCGACCCCTCCACTTT.

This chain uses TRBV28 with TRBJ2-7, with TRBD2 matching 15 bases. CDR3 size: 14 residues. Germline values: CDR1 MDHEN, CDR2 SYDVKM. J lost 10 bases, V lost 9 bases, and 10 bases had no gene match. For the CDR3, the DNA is TGTGCCAGAAGAGCCTCGGGACTAGCGGGAGGACAGTACTTC. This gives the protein CARRASGLAGGQYF.

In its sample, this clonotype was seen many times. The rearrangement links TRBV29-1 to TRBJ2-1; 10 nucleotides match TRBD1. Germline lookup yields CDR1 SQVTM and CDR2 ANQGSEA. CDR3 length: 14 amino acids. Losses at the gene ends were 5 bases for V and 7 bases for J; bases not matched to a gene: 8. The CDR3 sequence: CSVISDRGRNEQFF. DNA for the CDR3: TGCAGCGTTATTTCGGACAGGGGGAGGAATGAGCAGTTCTTC.

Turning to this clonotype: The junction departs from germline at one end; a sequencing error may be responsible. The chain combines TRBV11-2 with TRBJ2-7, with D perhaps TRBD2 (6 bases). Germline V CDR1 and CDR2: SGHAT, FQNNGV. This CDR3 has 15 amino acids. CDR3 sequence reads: CASSPRIVGLREQYF. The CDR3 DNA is TGCGCCAGCAGCCCTCGGATAGTAGGACTACGCGAGCAGTACTTC.

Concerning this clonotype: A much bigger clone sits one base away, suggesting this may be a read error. The CDR3 coding sequence is TGTGCCATCAGTGGCCTGGGGAGCTCCTACAATGAGCAGTTCTTC. Protein sequence: CAISGLGSSYNEQFF. The rearrangement uses TRBV10-3 and TRBJ2-1, with a weak D call TRBD2 (5 bases). Germline CDR1 ENHRY, CDR2 SYGVKD. The CDR3 has 15 residues. The V end was cut by 4 bases, the J end by 0 bases, with 10 bases between.

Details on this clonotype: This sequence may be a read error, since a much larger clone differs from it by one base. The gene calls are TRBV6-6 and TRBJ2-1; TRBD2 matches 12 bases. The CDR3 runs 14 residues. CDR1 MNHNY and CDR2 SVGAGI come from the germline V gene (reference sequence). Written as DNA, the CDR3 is TGTGCCAGCAGTTCACTAGCGGGAGGCAATGATCAGTTCTTC. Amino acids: CASSSLAGGNDQFF.

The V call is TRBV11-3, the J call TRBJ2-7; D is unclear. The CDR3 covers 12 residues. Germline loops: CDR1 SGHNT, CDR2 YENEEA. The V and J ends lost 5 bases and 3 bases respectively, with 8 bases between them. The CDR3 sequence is CASSATDYEQYF. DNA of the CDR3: TGTGCCAGCAGCGCCACAGACTACGAGCAGTACTTC.

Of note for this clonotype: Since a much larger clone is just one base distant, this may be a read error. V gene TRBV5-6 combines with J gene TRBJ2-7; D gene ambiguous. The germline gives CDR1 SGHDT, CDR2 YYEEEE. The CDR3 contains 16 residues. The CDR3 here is CASSFGGGRRPYERYF. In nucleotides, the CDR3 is TGTGCCAGCAGCTTTGGTGGCGGCCGAAGACCCTACGAGCGGTACTTC.

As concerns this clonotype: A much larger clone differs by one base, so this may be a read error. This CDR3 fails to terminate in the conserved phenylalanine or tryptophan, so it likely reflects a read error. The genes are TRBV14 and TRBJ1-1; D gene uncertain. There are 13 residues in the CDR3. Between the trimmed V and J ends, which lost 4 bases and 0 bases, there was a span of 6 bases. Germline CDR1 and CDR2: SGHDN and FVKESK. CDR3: CASSPRVNTEAFL. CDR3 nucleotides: TGTGCCAGCAGCCCTAGGGTGAACACTGAAGCTTTCCTT.

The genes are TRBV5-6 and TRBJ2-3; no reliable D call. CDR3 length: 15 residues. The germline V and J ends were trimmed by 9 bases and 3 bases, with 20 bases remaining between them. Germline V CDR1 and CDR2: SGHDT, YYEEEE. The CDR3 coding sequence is TGTGCCAACAACCGAGCCCCTTTTAGGACAGATACGCAGTATTTT. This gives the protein CANNRAPFRTDTQYF.

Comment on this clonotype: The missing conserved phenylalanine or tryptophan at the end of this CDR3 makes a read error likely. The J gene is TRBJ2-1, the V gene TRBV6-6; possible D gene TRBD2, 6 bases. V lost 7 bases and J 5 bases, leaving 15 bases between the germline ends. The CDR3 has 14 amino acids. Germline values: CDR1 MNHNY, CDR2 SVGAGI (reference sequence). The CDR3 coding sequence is TGTGCCAGCACCCACGGGGGTTCCCACAATGAGCAGTTCTAC. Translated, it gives CASTHGGSHNEQFY.

CDR3 sequence reads: CASSLVRGAGISQYF. In nucleotides, the CDR3 is TGTGCCAGCAGCTTAGTGCGTGGGGCGGGAATATCTCAGTACTTC. The J gene is TRBJ2-4, the V gene TRBV11-2, with TRBD2 as a possible D gene (6 bases). V lost 1 base and J lost 12, with 19 bases in between. This CDR3 is built from 15 residues. Looked up from germline, CDR1 is SGHAT and CDR2 is FQNNGV.

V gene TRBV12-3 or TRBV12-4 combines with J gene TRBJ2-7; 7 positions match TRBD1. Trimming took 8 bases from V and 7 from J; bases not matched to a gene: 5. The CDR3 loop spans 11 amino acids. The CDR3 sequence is CASPGQSEQYF. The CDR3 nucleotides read TGTGCCAGCCCGGGACAGAGTGAGCAGTACTTC.

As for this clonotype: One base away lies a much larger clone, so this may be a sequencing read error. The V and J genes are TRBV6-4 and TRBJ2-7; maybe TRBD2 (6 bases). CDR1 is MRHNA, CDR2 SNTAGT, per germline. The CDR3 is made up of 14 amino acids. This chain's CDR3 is CACSDCGAGYEQYF. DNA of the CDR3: TGTGCCTGCAGTGACTGCGGAGCGGGCTACGAGCAGTACTTC.

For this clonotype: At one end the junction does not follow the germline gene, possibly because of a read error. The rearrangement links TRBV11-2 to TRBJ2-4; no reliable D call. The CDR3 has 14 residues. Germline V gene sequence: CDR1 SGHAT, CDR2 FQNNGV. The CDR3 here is CASSPRPVANTQYF. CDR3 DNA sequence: TGTGCCAGCAGCCCCCGACCTGTAGCAAACACTCAGTACTTC.